This TCR beta chain was captured by sequencing in a study of T cell clones after liver transplantation. Generated by immunoSEQ multiplex PCR, the TCRdb table keeps only in-frame clones and is missing some. The sample contains approximately 6,400 clones, approximately 80% of which appear only once. This receptor was identified in a human patient who received a liver transplant. Some T cells may be the graft donor's. The sample here was CD8+ T cells from blood, taken 46 months after liver transplant.

CDR3 DNA: TGTGCCAGCAGTTACGAAGGGGGGAACACTGAAGCTTTCTTT. Its protein product is CASSYEGGNTEAFF. The gene calls are TRBV6-6 and TRBJ1-1; maybe TRBD1 (6 bases). V lost 2 bases to trimming and J lost 1 base, with 8 bases between them. The germline CDR1 and CDR2 sequences are MNHNY and SVGAGI (reference sequence). This CDR3 comprises 14 residues.